Detailed here is one T cell receptor (beta chain). The CDR3 extends over 16 amino acids. Germline trimming cut 1 base from V and 2 bases from J; bases unmatched to any gene: 5. Germline loops: CDR1 DFQATT, CDR2 SNEGSKA (reference sequence). The TCR beta CDR3 regions underwent amplification using RNA transcripts as the source. A set of HTBI primers served as the primers for a first-round RT-PCR of the TCR CDR3. TCRdb independently ran MiXCR on the multiplex PCR reads; one entry per CDR3 protein. The sample consists of more than 150,000 distinct CDR3 sequences, 17% of them appearing once. This entry is derived from a study of T cells in Graves' hyperthyroidism and ophthalmopathy. Clinical symptoms, serum thyroxine, TRAb, thyroid ultrasound and orbital computed tomography informed diagnoses.

The sequence was obtained from a woman between 45 and 60 years old with Graves' hyperthyroidism. The V and J genes are TRBV20-1 and TRBJ2-2; 9 bases agree with TRBD2. The sequenced sample was blood. The DNA of the CDR3 is TGCAGTGCTAGAGCGGCTAGCGGGATTAACACCGGGGAGCTGTTTTTT. It specifies CSARAASGINTGELFF.